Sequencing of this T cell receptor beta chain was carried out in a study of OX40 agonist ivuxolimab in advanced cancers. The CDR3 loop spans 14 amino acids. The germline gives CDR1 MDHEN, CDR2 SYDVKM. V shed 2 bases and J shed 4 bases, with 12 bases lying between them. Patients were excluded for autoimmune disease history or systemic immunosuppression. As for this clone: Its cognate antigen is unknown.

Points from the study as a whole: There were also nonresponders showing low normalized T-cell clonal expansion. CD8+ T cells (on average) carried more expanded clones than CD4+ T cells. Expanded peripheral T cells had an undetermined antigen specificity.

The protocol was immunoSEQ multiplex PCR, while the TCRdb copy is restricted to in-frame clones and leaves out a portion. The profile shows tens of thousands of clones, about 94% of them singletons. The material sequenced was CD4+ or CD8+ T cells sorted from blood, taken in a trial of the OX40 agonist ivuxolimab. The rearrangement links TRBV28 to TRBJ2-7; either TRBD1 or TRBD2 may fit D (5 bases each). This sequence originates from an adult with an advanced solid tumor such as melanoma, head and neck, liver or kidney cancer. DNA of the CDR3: TGTGCCAGCAGTTTAGAGGGGTTAGAATACGAGCAGTACTTC. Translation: CASSLEGLEYEQYF. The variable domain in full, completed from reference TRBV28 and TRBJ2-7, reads DVKVTQSSRYLVKRTGEKVFLECVQDMDHENMFWYRQDPGLGLRLIYFSYDVKMKEKGDIPEGYSVSREKKERFSLILESASTNQTSMYLCASSLEGLEYEQYFGPGTRLTVT.